The rows below give T cell receptor beta chains drawn from one sample of a study of cytomegalovirus exposure and HLA in healthy donors. Method: immunoSEQ multiplex PCR; TCRdb's copy keeps in-frame clones and lacks some. The sample consists of roughly 230,000 clones, about 77% of them appearing once. The material sequenced was PBMCs. These TCRs come from a boy younger than 18 in good health and CMV-seronegative. Both conserved end residues are part of each CDR3. D genes are given only for firm matches. Clone size appears in some rows only: once, few, many, or a class for an expanded clone.

D: .
J: TRBJ1-1
length: 13
V: TRBV9
size: .
DNA: TGTGCCAGCGGCGGGGGCAGTAAAACTGAAGCTTTCTTT
CDR3: CASGGGSKTEAFF

D: TRBD2
J: TRBJ2-6
length: 16
V: TRBV10-2
size: .
DNA: TGCGCCAGCAAACGCGGGGGGACCTCTGGGGCCAACGTCCTGACTTTC
CDR3: CASKRGGTSGANVLTF

D: .
J: TRBJ1-5
length: 14
V: TRBV15
size: .
DNA: TGTGCCACCAGCAGAGGACAGGGCAATCAGCCCCAGCATTTT
CDR3: CATSRGQGNQPQHF

D: .
J: TRBJ2-3
length: 12
V: TRBV7-9
size: .
DNA: TGTGCCACCGGTCGGGTCACAGATACGCAGTATTTT
CDR3: CATGRVTDTQYF

D: .
J: TRBJ1-2
length: 13
V: TRBV7-8
size: once
DNA: TGTGCCAGCAGCTACAGGGACAACTATGGCTACACCTTC
CDR3: CASSYRDNYGYTF

D: TRBD2
J: TRBJ2-7
length: 16
V: TRBV27
size: .
DNA: TGTGCCAGCACTCAATGGGCTAGCGGGCCCTCCTACGAGCAGTACTTC
CDR3: CASTQWASGPSYEQYF

D: .
J: TRBJ1-2
length: 12
V: TRBV29-1
size: .
DNA: TGCAGCGTTGAAGATACCAGGGATGGCTACACCTTC
CDR3: CSVEDTRDGYTF

D: .
J: TRBJ2-2
length: 13
V: TRBV7-3
size: .
DNA: TGTGCCAGCAGCTTGGGGGGCACCGGGGAGCTGTTTTTT
CDR3: CASSLGGTGELFF

D: TRBD1
J: TRBJ2-2
length: 15
V: TRBV5-1
size: .
DNA: TGCGCCAGCAGAGGGGACAGGGGGCTTACCGGGGAGCTGTTTTTT
CDR3: CASRGDRGLTGELFF

D: .
J: TRBJ2-3
length: 15
V: TRBV5-1
size: once
DNA: TGCGCCAGCAGCGAGGCCCAGGGCCGGCCAGATACGCAGTATTTT
CDR3: CASSEAQGRPDTQYF

D: .
J: TRBJ2-3
length: 16
V: TRBV7-3
size: once
DNA: TGTGCCAGCAGCCCCAACCAGGAGGGGACCCTTGGGGGGCAGTATTTT
CDR3: CASSPNQEGTLGGQYF

D: TRBD1
J: TRBJ1-2
length: 15
V: TRBV7-2
size: .
DNA: TGTGCCAGCAGCTTAACAGCGGGACAGGGTTATGGCTACACCTTC
CDR3: CASSLTAGQGYGYTF

D: TRBD2
J: TRBJ2-1
length: 19
V: TRBV30
size: .
DNA: TGTGCCTGGTATCGTAAAGGACTAGCGGGGGGGACCACGGAGAATGAGCAGTTCTTC
CDR3: CAWYRKGLAGGTTENEQFF

D: .
J: TRBJ1-3
length: 13
V: TRBV30
size: .
DNA: TGTGCCGGAAAACAGGGTTTAGGAAACACCATATATTTT
CDR3: CAGKQGLGNTIYF

D: .
J: TRBJ2-7
length: 14
V: TRBV10-1
size: .
DNA: TGCGCCAGCAGTGAGAGGCAGGGGTTCGACGAGCAGTACTTC
CDR3: CASSERQGFDEQYF

D: TRBD1
J: TRBJ1-2
length: 13
V: TRBV29-1
size: .
DNA: TGCAGCGTTGAAAAGGGGGACAGGTACGGCTACACCTTC
CDR3: CSVEKGDRYGYTF

D: .
J: TRBJ1-5
length: 17
V: TRBV10-1
size: .
DNA: TGCGCCAGCAGTGAGTCCCCAGGACTAAGGAACAATCAGCCCCAGCATTTT
CDR3: CASSESPGLRNNQPQHF

D: .
J: TRBJ2-7
length: 14
V: TRBV6-5
size: .
DNA: TGTGCCAGCAGTTACGGTTTCAGGGGCTACGAGCAGTACTTC
CDR3: CASSYGFRGYEQYF

D: TRBD2
J: TRBJ2-3
length: 15
V: TRBV6-5
size: .
DNA: TGTGCCAGCACCCAACTAGCGGGGGGGCGGGATACGCAGTATTTT
CDR3: CASTQLAGGRDTQYF

D: .
J: TRBJ1-2
length: 13
V: TRBV6-1
size: .
DNA: TGTGCCAGCAGTGAGAGACAGCTAGGGGGCTACACCTTC
CDR3: CASSERQLGGYTF

D: TRBD2
J: TRBJ2-1
length: 14
V: TRBV29-1
size: few
DNA: TGCAGCGTGTCTGGACTAGCGGGAGTCTTTGAGCAGTTCTTC
CDR3: CSVSGLAGVFEQFF

D: .
J: TRBJ1-5
length: 15
V: TRBV2
size: .
DNA: TGTGCCAGCAGGGAGACCGGGACAAATAATCAGCCCCAGCATTTT
CDR3: CASRETGTNNQPQHF

D: .
J: TRBJ2-5
length: 13
V: TRBV7-9
size: once
DNA: TGTGCCAGCAGCCACAGTAGAGGGGAGACCCAGTACTTC
CDR3: CASSHSRGETQYF

D: TRBD1
J: TRBJ1-2
length: 14
V: TRBV6-6
size: .
DNA: TGTGCCAGCAGCTCTACCGACAGGGTGGATGGCTACACCTTC
CDR3: CASSSTDRVDGYTF

D: .
J: TRBJ1-6
length: 18
V: TRBV7-9
size: .
DNA: TGTTCCAGCAGCCGACAGCAGGACCACAGCTCCTATAATTCACCCCTCCACTTT
CDR3: CSSSRQQDHSSYNSPLHF

D: .
J: TRBJ1-6
length: 13
V: TRBV6-1
size: .
DNA: TGTGCCAGCAAACAGAACGGTCATTCACCCCTCCACTTT
CDR3: CASKQNGHSPLHF

D: .
J: TRBJ2-3
length: 13
V: TRBV6-4
size: .
DNA: TGTGCCAGCAGTCCCAGCGGCACAGATACGCAGTATTTT
CDR3: CASSPSGTDTQYF

D: .
J: TRBJ1-2
length: 13
V: TRBV6-5
size: .
DNA: TGTGCCAGCAGCAAAGCAGCGAGCTATGGCTACACCTTC
CDR3: CASSKAASYGYTF

D: .
J: TRBJ2-7
length: 16
V: TRBV4-1
size: few
DNA: TGCGCCAGCAGCCAAGATCGAGGCGCGATGCCCTACGAGCAGTACTTC
CDR3: CASSQDRGAMPYEQYF

D: TRBD1
J: TRBJ1-2
length: 15
V: TRBV19
size: .
DNA: TGTGCCAGTAGTCCTTGGACAGGGGAGAGAGGTGGCTACACCTTC
CDR3: CASSPWTGERGGYTF

D: .
J: TRBJ1-6
length: 12
V: TRBV27
size: .
DNA: TGTGCCAGCAGTTCATATAATTCACCCCTCCACTTT
CDR3: CASSSYNSPLHF

D: .
J: TRBJ2-7
length: 15
V: TRBV5-1
size: .
DNA: TGCGCCAGCAGTTACGGGCAGGGGGGCTCCTACGAGCAGTACTTC
CDR3: CASSYGQGGSYEQYF

D: TRBD2
J: TRBJ2-7
length: 15
V: TRBV10-2
size: .
DNA: TGCGCCAGCAGTGCCTCGGGGGGTCTCCCGGACGAGCAGTACTTC
CDR3: CASSASGGLPDEQYF

D: .
J: TRBJ1-1
length: 12
V: TRBV6-4
size: .
DNA: TGTGCCAGCAGAGGGGACTTTACTGAAGCTTTCTTT
CDR3: CASRGDFTEAFF

D: .
J: TRBJ2-7
length: 13
V: TRBV6-6
size: .
DNA: TGTGCCAGCAGTCCGGGACAAACGTACGAGCAGTACTTC
CDR3: CASSPGQTYEQYF

D: .
J: TRBJ2-5
length: 12
V: TRBV6-1
size: .
DNA: TGTGCCAGCAGTATAGGCGGGGAGACCCAGTACTTC
CDR3: CASSIGGETQYF

D: .
J: TRBJ1-1
length: 13
V: TRBV10-2
size: .
DNA: TGCGCCAGCCGACAGGTTGGTAGCACTGAAGCTTTCTTT
CDR3: CASRQVGSTEAFF

D: .
J: TRBJ2-7
length: 13
V: TRBV5-6
size: few
DNA: TGTGCCAGCAGCCTCATCAGGGGATACGAGCAGTACTTC
CDR3: CASSLIRGYEQYF

D: .
J: TRBJ2-2
length: 15
V: TRBV2
size: .
DNA: TGTGCCAGCAGTGATTGGGTAGCGGATGACGGGGAGCCGTTTTTT
CDR3: CASSDWVADDGEPFF

D: .
J: TRBJ1-2
length: 14
V: TRBV4-1
size: .
DNA: TGCGCCAGCAGCCAACTGACTGGGAGTTCGCGCTACACCTTC
CDR3: CASSQLTGSSRYTF

D: .
J: TRBJ2-7
length: 14
V: TRBV7-9
size: .
DNA: TGTGCCAGCAGCCCCTCGCAAGGGGGAAACGAGCAGTACTTC
CDR3: CASSPSQGGNEQYF

D: .
J: TRBJ1-1
length: 11
V: TRBV20-1
size: .
DNA: TGCAGTGCTAGATCGAACAGCGAAGCTTTCTTT
CDR3: CSARSNSEAFF

D: TRBD1
J: TRBJ1-2
length: 15
V: TRBV5-4
size: .
DNA: TGTGCCAGCAGCTTAAGGATCGGACAGGGGCTTGGCTACACCTTC
CDR3: CASSLRIGQGLGYTF

D: .
J: TRBJ1-1
length: 14
V: TRBV2
size: .
DNA: TGTGCCAGCAGAGCAGGGTACGTGAACACTGAAGCTTTCTTT
CDR3: CASRAGYVNTEAFF

D: .
J: TRBJ2-2
length: 12
V: TRBV6-6
size: .
DNA: TGTGCCAGCAGTCAAAACACCGGGGAGCTGTTTTTT
CDR3: CASSQNTGELFF

D: TRBD2
J: TRBJ2-4
length: 16
V: TRBV5-4
size: .
DNA: TGTGCCAGCAGCGTTGGACTAGCGGGAGCCAAAAACATTCAGTACTTC
CDR3: CASSVGLAGAKNIQYF

D: .
J: TRBJ1-5
length: 16
V: TRBV4-1
size: .
DNA: TGCGCCAGCAGCCAAGCTCGCCGGGAACGCAATCAGCCCCAGCATTTT
CDR3: CASSQARRERNQPQHF

D: .
J: TRBJ2-2
length: 15
V: TRBV27
size: .
DNA: TGTGCCAGCAATCCCCTTGGGACACAGACCGGGGAGCTGTTTTTT
CDR3: CASNPLGTQTGELFF

D: .
J: TRBJ2-3
length: 15
V: TRBV6-6
size: .
DNA: TGTGCCAGCAGTTACGGCAGGATTAACACAGATACGCAGTATTTT
CDR3: CASSYGRINTDTQYF

D: TRBD2
J: TRBJ2-7
length: 15
V: TRBV7-2
size: few
DNA: TGTGCCAGCAGCGCCACGGGAGGGCAAGCCTACGAGCAGTACTTC
CDR3: CASSATGGQAYEQYF

D: TRBD1
J: TRBJ2-1
length: 17
V: TRBV19
size: many
DNA: TGTGCCAGTAGGGGAAGCAGGGGGTTGCTCTCCTACAATGAGCAGTTCTTC
CDR3: CASRGSRGLLSYNEQFF

D: .
J: TRBJ2-7
length: 12
V: TRBV30
size: few
DNA: TGTGCCTGCCAGACGGGGTACTACGAGCAGTACTTC
CDR3: CACQTGYYEQYF

D: TRBD2
J: TRBJ2-3
length: 17
V: TRBV5-1
size: .
DNA: TGCGCCAGCAGCCCGAGGACTAGCGGGGGTGGGGGAGATACGCAGTATTTT
CDR3: CASSPRTSGGGGDTQYF

D: .
J: TRBJ1-1
length: 15
V: TRBV6-1
size: .
DNA: TGTGCCAGCAGGCAGGGCCCATGGATGAACACTGAAGCTTTCTTT
CDR3: CASRQGPWMNTEAFF

D: .
J: TRBJ1-2
length: 14
V: TRBV2
size: .
DNA: TGTGCCAGCAGTGAATACCAGTATAACTATGGCTACACCTTC
CDR3: CASSEYQYNYGYTF

D: TRBD1
J: TRBJ1-1
length: 16
V: TRBV10-3
size: .
DNA: TGTGCCATCAGTGAGACTCGACAGGGATGGGGCGCTGAAGCTTTCTTT
CDR3: CAISETRQGWGAEAFF

D: .
J: TRBJ2-7
length: 13
V: TRBV11-2
size: .
DNA: TGTGCCAGCAGCTTCGGGGGGCGGTACGAGCAGTACTTC
CDR3: CASSFGGRYEQYF

D: TRBD1
J: TRBJ2-7
length: 14
V: TRBV27
size: .
DNA: TGTGCCAGCAGTTTTCGACAGGGGGTCTACGAGCAGTACTTC
CDR3: CASSFRQGVYEQYF

D: .
J: TRBJ1-4
length: 17
V: TRBV5-4
size: .
DNA: TGTGCCAGCAGCTCTACGACGGGGGGCCTAACTAATGAAAAACTGTTTTTT
CDR3: CASSSTTGGLTNEKLFF

D: TRBD1
J: TRBJ2-6
length: 18
V: TRBV5-7
size: .
DNA: TGTGCCAGCAGCTTGGCTGGGACAGGGAACTCTGGGGCCAACGTCCTGACTTTC
CDR3: CASSLAGTGNSGANVLTF